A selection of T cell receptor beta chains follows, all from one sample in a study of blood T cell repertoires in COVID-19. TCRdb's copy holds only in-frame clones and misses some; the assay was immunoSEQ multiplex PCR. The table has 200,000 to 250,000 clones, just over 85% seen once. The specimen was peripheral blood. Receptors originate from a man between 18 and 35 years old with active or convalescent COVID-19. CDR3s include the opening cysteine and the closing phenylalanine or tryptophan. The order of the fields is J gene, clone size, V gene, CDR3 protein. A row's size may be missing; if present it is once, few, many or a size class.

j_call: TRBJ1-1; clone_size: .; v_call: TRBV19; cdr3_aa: CASSIWAELTGWSTEAFF
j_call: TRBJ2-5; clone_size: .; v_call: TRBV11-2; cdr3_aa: CASSTLTSGGKETQYF
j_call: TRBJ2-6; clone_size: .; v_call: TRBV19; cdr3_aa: CASTLRDRLSGANVLTF
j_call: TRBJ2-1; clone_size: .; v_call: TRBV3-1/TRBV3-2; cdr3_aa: CASSRLADNEQFF
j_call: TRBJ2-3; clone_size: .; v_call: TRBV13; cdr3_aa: CASRRALTGRTTDTQYF
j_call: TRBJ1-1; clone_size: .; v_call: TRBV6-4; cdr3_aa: CASSDQVHLNEAFF
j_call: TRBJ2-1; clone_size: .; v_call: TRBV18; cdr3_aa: CASSARQGTANEQFF
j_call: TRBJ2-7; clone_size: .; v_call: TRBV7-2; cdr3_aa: CASSFGTGTREQYF
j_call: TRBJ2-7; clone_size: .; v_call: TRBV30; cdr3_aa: CAWAGVASYEQYF
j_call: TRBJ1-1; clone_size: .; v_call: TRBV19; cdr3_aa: CASSISPYMNTEAFF
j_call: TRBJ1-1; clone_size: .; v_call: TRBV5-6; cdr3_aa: CASSLRGIGTEAFF
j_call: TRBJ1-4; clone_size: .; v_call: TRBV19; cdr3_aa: CASRGQGLSNEKLFF
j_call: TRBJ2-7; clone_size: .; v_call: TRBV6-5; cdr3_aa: CASSYSAGYEQYF
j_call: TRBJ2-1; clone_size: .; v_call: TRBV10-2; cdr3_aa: CASSAGTGSGQFF
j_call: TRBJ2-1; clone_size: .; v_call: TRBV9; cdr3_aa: CASSEFSSYNEQFF
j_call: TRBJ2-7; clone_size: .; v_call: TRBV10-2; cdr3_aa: CASSEGELDSYEQYF
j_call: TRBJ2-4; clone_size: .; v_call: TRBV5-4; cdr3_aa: CASSLARGTLNIQYF
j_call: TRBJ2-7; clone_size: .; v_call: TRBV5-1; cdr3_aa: CASRFAANYEQYF
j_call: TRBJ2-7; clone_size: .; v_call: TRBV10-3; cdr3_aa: CAISESGFAGGPNEQYF
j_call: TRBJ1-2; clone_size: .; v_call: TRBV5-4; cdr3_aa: CASSPGQGAKGYGYTF
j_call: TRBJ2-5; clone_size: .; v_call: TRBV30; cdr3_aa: CAWTRGQETQYF
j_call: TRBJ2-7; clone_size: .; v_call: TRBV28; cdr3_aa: CATARADRLDEQYF
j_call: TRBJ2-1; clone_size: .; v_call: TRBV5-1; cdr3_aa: CASSLAGTYNEQFF
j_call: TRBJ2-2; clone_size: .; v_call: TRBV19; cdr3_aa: CASSLLEQGRWELFF
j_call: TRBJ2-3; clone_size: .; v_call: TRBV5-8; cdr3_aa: CASSLGVSTDTQYF
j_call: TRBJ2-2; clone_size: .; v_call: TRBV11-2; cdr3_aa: CASARQGWTGELFF
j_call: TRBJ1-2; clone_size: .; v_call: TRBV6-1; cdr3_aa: CASSEEAGGSYFYGYTF
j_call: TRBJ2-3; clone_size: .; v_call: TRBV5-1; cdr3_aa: CASSLEPPVSYF
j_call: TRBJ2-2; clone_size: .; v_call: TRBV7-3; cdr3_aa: CASSQQGAGELFF
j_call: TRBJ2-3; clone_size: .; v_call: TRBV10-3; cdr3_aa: CAISTRPAAPTQYF
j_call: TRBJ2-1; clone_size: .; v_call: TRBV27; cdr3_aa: CASSFDRVRHNEQFF
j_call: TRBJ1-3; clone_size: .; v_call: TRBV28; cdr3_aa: CASRRGDPPGNTIYF
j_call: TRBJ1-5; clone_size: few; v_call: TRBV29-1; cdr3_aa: CSVVTVSNQPQHF
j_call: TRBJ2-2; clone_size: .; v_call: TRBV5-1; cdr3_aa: CASSLAFSGTGELFF
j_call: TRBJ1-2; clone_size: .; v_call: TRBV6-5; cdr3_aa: CASTRTVDYGYTF
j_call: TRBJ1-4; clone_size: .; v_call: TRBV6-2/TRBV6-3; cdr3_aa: CASSYSWGGNEKLFF
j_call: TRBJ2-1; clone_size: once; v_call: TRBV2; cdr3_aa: CASSVMNEQFF
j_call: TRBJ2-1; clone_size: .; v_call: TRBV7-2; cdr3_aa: CASSKHGQVGNEQFF
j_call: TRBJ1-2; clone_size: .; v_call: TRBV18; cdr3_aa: CASSLKPAGTGGNGYTF